Included here is one T cell receptor (beta chain) sequence, with context. This record comes from a study of blood T cell repertoires in COVID-19. Study at large: Sample material is recorded as cDNA or gDNA derived from T cells, B-cell-depleted T cells, or PBMCs.

The J segment lost 7 bases and the V segment lost 6 bases, leaving 11 bases of the junction unmatched. Germline V CDR1 and CDR2: SGHTA, FQGTGA. The CDR3 runs 15 residues. Original handling: Amplifying reference gene primers gave estimates of nucleated cell counts. The method was immunoSEQ multiplex PCR; TCRdb's version includes in-frame clones alone and lacks a portion of them. V and J calls and clone size are as listed in that table; D and trimming were resolved from the DNA. Of over 250,000 clones in the sample, 89% were seen once. The TCR comes from a man in his forties or fifties with acute or convalescent COVID-19. The genes are TRBV7-3 and TRBJ1-4; TRBD1 agrees at 7 bases. The sequenced material came from peripheral blood. CDR3 amino acids: CASSSRQGRVEKLFF. CDR3 nucleotides: TGTGCCAGCAGTTCGCGACAGGGCCGGGTTGAAAAACTGTTTTTT.